A single TCR beta chain is shown here with its context. What it binds is not known. The junction departs from the called germline gene at one end, perhaps through a read error. This entry comes from a study of read filtering for tumor transcriptome and immune sequencing. At the level of the study: R-ISS stage counts were about 8 for I, about 15 for II, six or seven for III. DNase treatment preceded whole-transcriptome library preparation. Findings and caveats of the study: In IR-seq, single-read clonotypes were about 80% of clonotypes but 3.5% to 4% of reads. RNA-seq captured clonotypes less deeply and reliably than IR-seq.

The library was built from roughly 400 ng RNA with molecular barcoded adaptors for alpha/delta and beta/gamma chains. TCRdb recomputed calls from the reads with MiXCR, one row per CDR3 protein. The data hold about 57,000 distinct CDR3 sequences, with 20% to 25% observed a single time. This CDR3 is built from 13 residues. CDR1 is SQVTM, CDR2 ANQGSEA, per germline. The chain combines TRBV29-1 with TRBJ2-5, with D perhaps TRBD1 or TRBD2 (5 bases each). This TCR came from a donor at least 40 years old with multiple myeloma. Sequenced sample: a population of CD138-negative cells sorted from bone marrow. In nucleotides, the CDR3 is TGCAGCGTCCTTAGGGACGCCGAGGAGACCCGGCACTTC. Amino acid sequence: CSVLRDAEETRHF. Looking up the rest from reference TRBV29-1 and TRBJ2-5 gives the full variable domain: SAVISQKPSRDICQRGTSLTIQCQVDSQVTMMFWYRQQPGQSLTLIATANQGSEATYESGFVIDKFPISRPNLTFSTLTVSNMSPEDSSIYLCSVLRDAEETRHFGPGTRLLVL.